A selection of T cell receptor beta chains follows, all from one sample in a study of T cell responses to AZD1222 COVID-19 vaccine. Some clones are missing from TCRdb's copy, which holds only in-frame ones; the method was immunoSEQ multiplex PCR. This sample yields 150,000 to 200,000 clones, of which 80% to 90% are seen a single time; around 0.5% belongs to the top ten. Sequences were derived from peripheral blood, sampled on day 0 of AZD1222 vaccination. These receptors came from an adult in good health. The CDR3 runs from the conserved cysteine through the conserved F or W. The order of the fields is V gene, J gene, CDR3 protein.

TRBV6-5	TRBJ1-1	CASSYGGDTEAFF
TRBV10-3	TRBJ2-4	CAISESWTGGTIAKNIQYF
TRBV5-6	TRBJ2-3	CASSYPRRGADTQYF
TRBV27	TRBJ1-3	CASSSWTGGNTIYF
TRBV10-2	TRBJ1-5	CASGPGQGHQPQHF
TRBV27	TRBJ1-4	CASSYQGTGGKLFF
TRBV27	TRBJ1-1	CASSFTQGTEAFF
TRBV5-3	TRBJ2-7	CASNGRGIYEQYF
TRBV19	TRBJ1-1	CASSVTAWGVNTEAFF
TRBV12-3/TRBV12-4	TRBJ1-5	CASSFQEGQPQHF
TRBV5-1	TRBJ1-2	CASSSGQYYGYTF
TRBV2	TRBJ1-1	CASSEDAPTEAFF
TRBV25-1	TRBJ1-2	CASSDRHKAGGYTF
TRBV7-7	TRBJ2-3	CASSLAQGSDTQYF
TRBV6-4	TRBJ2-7	CASSEFGRRF
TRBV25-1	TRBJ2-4	CASSDAGWGNIQYF
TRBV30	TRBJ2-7	CAWTLGRGVSYEQYF
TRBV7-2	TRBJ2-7	CASSSYLPPGQGGEQYF
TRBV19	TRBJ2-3	CARTTGFFPSTDTQYF
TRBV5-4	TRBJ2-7	CASSFNTGPSYEQYF
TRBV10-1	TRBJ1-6	CASSETQGPDSPLHF
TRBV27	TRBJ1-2	CASSQRTEYGYTF
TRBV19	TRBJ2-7	CASSSGTGARREQYF
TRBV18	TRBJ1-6	CASSPRDAEGAPLHF
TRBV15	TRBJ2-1	CATEGVAGVSSTYNEQFF
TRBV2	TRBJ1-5	CASSGIRRANQPQHF
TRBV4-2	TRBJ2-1	CASSPGTAYNEQFF
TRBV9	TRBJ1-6	CASSPRSDRASNSPLHF
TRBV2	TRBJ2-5	CASTLSGGAGETQYF
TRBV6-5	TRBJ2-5	CASIVGGQGGETQYF
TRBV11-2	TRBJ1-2	CASSLGTFDYGYTF
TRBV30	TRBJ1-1	CAWSVFSAGTEAFF
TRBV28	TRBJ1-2	CASSLQGNYGYTF